Listed below are T cell receptor beta chains from one sample, sequenced in a study of blood T cell repertoires in COVID-19. Clones were read by immunoSEQ multiplex PCR, and TCRdb kept only the in-frame ones, dropping some. Of 150,000 to 200,000 clones listed, just under 80% are singletons. The sequenced material came from peripheral blood. All receptors derive from an elderly woman with acute or convalescent COVID-19. Both conserved end residues are trimmed from each CDR3. Fields, in order: V gene, CDR3 protein.

TRBV19,ASSISGTALNTEAF
TRBV28,ASSFPGFGGYT
TRBV6-6,ASSRTDSNQPQH
TRBV24-1,ATSDFEESSYNEQF
TRBV7-9,ASSLELRLADSPLH
TRBV21-1,ASSKEKGGQGNEQF
TRBV5-1,ASSLNPGQGGNTIY
TRBV3-1/TRBV3-2,ASSQVAQTEAF
TRBV5-6,ASTNWGSPGQGYNEQF
TRBV28,ASGGSGAISYEQY
TRBV4-1,ASSGGAGLNNYEQY
TRBV27,ASSLSTRGHQF
TRBV27,ASSPFGNEKLF
TRBV5-1,ASSLDGTGNEKLF
TRBV7-9,ASSPGTPLH
TRBV19,ATKTQGSTGELF
TRBV15,ATGSGGATDTQY
TRBV5-8,ASSFQGLNEKLF
TRBV7-2,ASSRGQGAGGYT
TRBV9,ASSVGVSYSDTQY
TRBV5-6,ASSLTGASYEQY
TRBV6-6,ASSYIQSGTEAF
TRBV5-6,ASSLANSYEQY
TRBV18,ASSPPTGRGNTIY
TRBV6-5,ASSPSSSYEQY
TRBV19,ASSIEHSNYGYT
TRBV27,ASSSPRLAGVREQF
TRBV10-3,AISESRDTLAKNIQY
TRBV19,ASWGTGGGQPQH